The present T cell receptor (beta chain) was sequenced within a study of cytomegalovirus exposure and HLA in healthy donors (TCRdb year 2017). About the study as a whole: An earlier analysis of fewer than 750 of the donors reported about 260 Gb of sequence data and around 100 million unique TCR beta sequences obtained from 180 million or so T cells. Across roughly 420 genotyped donors of the cohort, an average of approximately 200,000 unique TCR beta nucleotide sequences per donor were sequenced, and roughly 18% of those sequences were non-productive. A separate validation cohort of more than 100 different subjects was used in addition to the roughly 670-subject first cohort. A handful of DR-DQ haplotypes were handled as single units for association and clustering because linkage in the cohort was strong. Typing coverage varied by locus: about 629-640 donors for A, B, C, DRB1 and DQB1; roughly 510 for DQA1; more than 600 for DPA1; 450 to 480 for DPB1. Approximately 310 gigabases of sequencing data and 78 million or so unique TCR sequences were included in an early release covering about 700 HLA-typed donors. Every repertoire in the discovery cohort had been generated on one and the same sequencing platform. To study patterns of TCR occurrence, a later analysis re-analyzed previously published TCR beta repertoires from 700 or so donors and added high-resolution HLA genotyping. Using immunosequencing, the study profiled T cell repertoires from 550 to 750 subjects and related those repertoires to cytomegalovirus serostatus. Genome-wide SNP genotypes for about three fifths of the roughly 700 donors were used in a later genetic analysis, which treated that subset as a discovery cohort. Both class I and class II loci were covered by HLA typing, at four-digit resolution. Of the 300 to 500 genotyped donors, roughly 80% were placed in the genetic ancestry cluster associated with self-reported Caucasian donors. High-throughput TCR immunosequencing, statistical association of individual TCRs with disease status, and machine learning were combined to predict cytomegalovirus infection status. The study aimed to test whether signatures of past pathogen exposure could be identified by cataloging public T cell receptors. The later analysis used no new phenotypic data to find candidate immune exposures, relying instead on TCR beta sequences and their occurrence across donors. Donor age, sex, ethnicity and CMV serostatus were collected together with the repertoire data. An earlier analysis of several hundred of the donors applied high-throughput TCR beta sequencing to assess whether each TCR beta V gene segment acted as functional or pseudogenic.

In total, 500 to 700 healthy bone marrow donors made up the cohort. All cohort members were sampled while nominally healthy, although unrecorded immune exposures were likely present. The donor tested CMV seronegative, placing the donor among the approximately 360 seronegative members of the cohort. A peripheral blood sample was provided by each donor, and peripheral blood mononuclear cells were used for TCR beta sequencing. Genomic DNA extraction from the blood cell samples was performed with the Qiagen DNeasy Blood Extraction Kit. This clone was observed a few times. Its antigen is still unknown. Per-nucleotide qualities are absent, and no much larger clonotype sits a single base away. Library generation was performed with the immunoSEQ multiplex PCR assay. For the multiplex PCR, a mixture combining 60 forward primers for TCR Vbeta segments and 13 reverse primers for TCR Jbeta segments was used. Amplification of the CDR3 region of rearranged TCR beta genes was performed with a multiplex PCR assay on genomic DNA. The Illumina HiSeq System was used to sequence the amplified TCR beta libraries as 87-base-pair reads. On the authors' methods: A later analysis tallied roughly 80 million unique TCR beta chains across the 666 repertoires, and approximately 9.9 million of those chains were shared by two or more donors. Raw reads were error-corrected and collapsed into unique sequences by a nearest-neighbor algorithm in which closely related sequences were merged to remove PCR and sequencing errors. To assign V, D and J gene segments, CDR3 sequences were aligned to IMGT reference sequences. Each retained sequence needed at least a six-nucleotide match to both a V gene segment and a J gene segment. A rearrangement was called productive if the CDR3 had no stop codons and remained in frame with V and J, and every other rearrangement was called non-productive. CDR3 was defined by IMGT convention, running from the second conserved V-encoded cysteine to the conserved J-encoded phenylalanine. The earlier analysis of 500 to 600 of the donors excluded sequences that lacked an unambiguous match to a single V gene segment. In an earlier analysis of around 600 of the donors, V segments were called functional above 56.7% productive rearrangements and were called segregating when the between-donor standard deviation exceeded 5%. To diagnose cytomegalovirus status from the catalog of TCR beta chain sequences, a statistical classification framework was built. A later analysis assigned V and J genes by comparing TCR nucleotide sequences with IMGT/GENE-DB human TR gene sequences. Using the TCRdist pipeline, a later analysis assigned CDR3 sequences along with most-parsimonious VDJ recombination scenarios. In a later analysis, every TCR beta chain was defined by the combination of its CDR3 amino acid sequence and its V-gene family, and reads without a unique V-gene family were dropped. In a later analysis, 450 to 600 highly shared, low-generation-probability nucleotide sequences were removed to address suspected cross-contamination and a sequencing artifact. For each public chain, a later analysis derived a clonal expansion index from normalized ranks of inferred template counts within each repertoire. Generation probabilities in a later analysis came from a VDJ recombination model fitted to out-of-frame rearrangements, and those results were checked against IGoR. In a later analysis, hypergeometric tests were used to score TCR-TCR, TCR-HLA and TCR-CMV co-occurrence, with a repertoire-size bias correction applied to TCR pairs. To estimate false discovery rates, a later analysis permuted the HLA or CMV assignments 20 times. In a later analysis, co-occurring TCRs were grouped using DBSCAN, and TCRdist sequence similarity was added for clustering within HLA-allele-positive subsets. Repertoires with fewer than 30,000 or more than 120,000 public chains were left out of co-occurrence clustering, as were five repertoires with anomalous nucleotide sharing. Entries here come from immuneACCESS through TCRdb and include only in-frame sequences with V and J called. Some clones fail to appear in such tables; in the studies checked, an unresolved V gene covers under half of the shortfall, and the cause of the remainder is unknown. The V and J calls and clone size come from that table; D and trimming were worked out from the DNA. The sample profile shows roughly 48,000 clones; about two thirds of them were found once. The top ten clones comprise less than 3.5% of the sample.

V is shortened by 7 bases, J by 8 bases, and the region joining them spans 17 bases. As encoded in the germline V gene, CDR1 is SNHLY while CDR2 is FYNNEI. Including the terminal cysteine and phenylalanine, the CDR3 comprises 13 residues. Left in the record is the CDR3 DNA by itself, 39 bases read in frame from the first base. The paper as a whole reports these results and caveats: The study listed 150 to 200 TCR beta chains as associated with cytomegalovirus. In a later analysis, HLA-associated TCR beta chains were found to be more clonally expanded and to have lower generation probabilities than equally common non-associated chains. In a later analysis, around 17,000 TCR beta sequences were associated with specific HLA alleles at a false discovery rate of 0.05. An earlier analysis of approximately 600 of the donors showed that most TCR beta V segments appeared in productive rearrangements either about 87% or about 30% of the time, which broadly matched IMGT annotations. Cytomegalovirus status was reported to be diagnosed by the classifier with high specificity and sensitivity in both the original and validation cohorts. CMV serostatus was the only immune exposure information available for the cohort. HLA typing was unavailable for some donors at each locus, so association tests used only the typed subset. While some public TCRs were present in many individuals, most TCR sequences turned up only very rarely across donors. Strong co-occurrence of HLA alleles, especially DR and DQ, made assigning TCR associations to individual alleles difficult. Most CMV-associated TCR beta chains appeared to be HLA-restricted in a later analysis, and the HLA associations seemed to be driven largely by CMV exposure. Compared with the approximately 670-donor mean, donors in an Asian-associated ancestry cluster had fewer N-insertions in productive TCRs, according to a later genetic analysis. Because counts were too low, about 15 rarely observed V segments, including chromosome 9 orphons, were left out of the earlier analysis of 500 to 750 of the donors. A group of highly shared sequence variants was considered likely to be a technical artifact of the sequencing pipeline. In a later analysis, TCR association rates were found to vary across HLA loci, with the most associated TCRs seen for DRB1 alleles and the fewest for HLA-C alleles. Linkage disequilibrium might explain the correlated functional status among segregating V segments, but an unknown experimental factor could not be excluded. The presence/absence analyses assumed that sequencing depth was roughly uniform across donors, and that assumption may not be true. A few of the identified cytomegalovirus-associated TCR beta chains were confirmed in vitro to be specific for cytomegalovirus antigens. A further reported finding was that TCR beta sequences accurately predicted the HLA-A and HLA-B alleles for most subjects in the first cohort. Because the 87-base-pair reads could not distinguish some IMGT-functional V segments, including TRBV6-2 and TRBV6-3, those segments were excluded. The authors suggested that the approach could potentially be extended to other disease states and immunological phenotypes. A later analysis reported that several top co-occurrence clusters appeared linked to parvovirus B19, influenza, CMV and Epstein-Barr virus. In a later genetic analysis, a missense DCLRE1C variant was associated with V-gene and J-gene trimming of TCR beta chains, and the association was replicated in an independent cohort. This cohort had only TCR beta chains sequenced, and the lack of alpha or paired-chain data limited which features could be detected.

The sequence links TRBV2 to TRBJ1-2; the D gene is perhaps TRBD1, from 6 matching bases. Sequenced: PBMCs. The origin of this receptor is a woman in her twenties or thirties in good health and CMV-seronegative. The CDR3 is CASTFGGAEGYTF. The DNA sequence is given as TGTGCCAGCACTTTCGGGGGGGCCGAGGGCTACACCTTC.